The 12 T cell receptor beta chains presented below share a single source sample, sequenced in a study of T cell responses to AZD1222 COVID-19 vaccine. Assay used: immunoSEQ multiplex PCR; TCRdb lists only in-frame clones, some missing. The top ten clones hold approximately 3.7% of a sample with roughly 180,000 clones, 91% of them seen once. The specimen was peripheral blood, collected 28 days after the second AZD1222 dose. All receptors come from an adult who received the AZD1222 COVID-19 vaccine.

The gene calls are TRBV14 and TRBJ2-2; D remains unclear. Per the germline V gene, CDR1 is SGHDN and CDR2 is FVKESK. The CDR3 has 15 amino acids. V lost 2 bases and J lost 6, with 13 bases in between. CDR3 amino acids: CASSQHPLKSGELFF. The CDR3 DNA reads TGTGCCAGCAGCCAACATCCACTAAAATCCGGGGAGCTGTTTTTT.

CDR3 region: CASRPSGANVLTF. The DNA for the CDR3 is TGTGCCAGCCGTCCCTCTGGGGCCAACGTCCTGACTTTC. V is TRBV14 and J is TRBJ2-6; unclear D gene. V dropped 8 bases and J dropped 0 bases, with 5 bases sitting between them. Germline assignment: CDR1 SGHDN and CDR2 FVKESK. This CDR3 is 13 amino acids long.

The chain combines TRBV11-2 with TRBJ2-7; tentative D call: TRBD2 (6 bases). Germline V gives CDR1 SGHAT, CDR2 FQNNGV. The V and J ends lost 0 bases and 2 bases respectively, with 14 bases between them. This CDR3 is built from 16 residues. The CDR3 sequence: CASSLDTGTAAYEQYF. As DNA, the CDR3 is TGTGCCAGCAGCTTAGATACCGGGACTGCAGCCTACGAGCAGTACTTC.

This clone was observed a few times. The chain recombines TRBV5-1 with TRBJ1-3; D perhaps matches TRBD1 (5 bases). Germline-derived CDR1 and CDR2 are SGHRS and YFSETQ. V dropped 2 bases and J dropped 0 bases, with 9 bases sitting between them. This CDR3 is 15 amino acids long. CDR3 protein: CASSFGTDSGNTIYF. In DNA form, the CDR3 reads TGCGCCAGCAGCTTCGGGACGGACTCTGGAAACACCATATATTTT.

This chain links TRBV28 with TRBJ2-7; maybe TRBD1 (6 bases). CDR3 length equals 16 residues. Trimming took off 6 bases at V and 3 bases at J, with 21 bases between the two ends. Germline V gene sequence: CDR1 MDHEN, CDR2 SYDVKM. CDR3 bases: TGTGCCAGCAGGACTCCAGGGGCCACACATGGCTACGAGCAGTACTTC. Amino acids: CASRTPGATHGYEQYF. Variable domain in full (rest from reference TRBV28 and TRBJ2-7): DVKVTQSSRYLVKRTGEKVFLECVQDMDHENMFWYRQDPGLGLRLIYFSYDVKMKEKGDIPEGYSVSREKKERFSLILESASTNQTSMYLCASRTPGATHGYEQYFGPGTRLTVT.

The V call is TRBV7-2, the J call TRBJ1-1, with unresolved D. The CDR3 extends over 13 amino acids. The germline V gene has CDR1 SGHTA and CDR2 FQGNSA. The V end was cut by 3 bases, the J end by 2 bases, with 7 bases between. The CDR3 is CASSLIGNTEAFF. The CDR3 DNA reads as TGTGCCAGCAGCTTGATAGGAAACACTGAAGCTTTCTTT.

The chain joins TRBV10-3 to TRBJ1-1; D perhaps matches TRBD1 (5 bases). Trimming removed 0 bases from V and 4 bases from J, with 9 bases in between. The CDR3 extends over 14 amino acids. CDR1 ENHRY and CDR2 SYGVKD come from the germline V gene. CDR3 protein: CAISESRQGTEAFF. In DNA, the CDR3 is TGTGCCATCAGTGAGTCGAGGCAGGGCACTGAAGCTTTCTTT.

V and J are TRBV5-1 and TRBJ2-1; 7 nucleotides match TRBD2. The CDR3 runs 16 residues. The V gene end was trimmed by 0 bases and the J gene end by 8 bases; junction bases not matched to a gene: 11. From germline, CDR1 is SGHRS and CDR2 YFSETQ. The CDR3 nucleotides are TGCGCCAGCAGCTTGGCGGGGCGGGAGTGGGTCGATGAGCAGTTCTTC. As protein: CASSLAGREWVDEQFF. Variable domain in full (rest from reference TRBV5-1 and TRBJ2-1): KAGVTQTPRYLIKTRGQQVTLSCSPISGHRSVSWYQQTPGQGLQFLFEYFSETQRNKGNFPGRFSGRQFSNSRSEMNVSTLELGDSALYLCASSLAGREWVDEQFFGPGTRLTVL.

This clone is a singleton in its sample. The CDR3 sequence is CASSLWGHSSGNTIYF. CDR3 DNA: TGTGCCAGCAGCTTATGGGGACACAGCTCTGGAAACACCATATATTTT. This rearrangement joins TRBV7-2 to TRBJ1-3, with D perhaps matching TRBD1 (6 bases). Per the germline V gene, CDR1 is SGHTA and CDR2 is FQGNSA. V was shortened by 2 bases and J by 0 bases, with 11 bases between the two germline ends. The CDR3 contains 16 residues.

The chain links TRBV5-1 to TRBJ2-1; unclear D gene. Germline V gene sequence: CDR1 SGHRS, CDR2 YFSETQ. V was cut by 4 bases and J by 4 bases, with 6 bases left in between. CDR3 size: 12 residues. The CDR3 here is CASSPTYNEQFF. The CDR3 nucleotides are TGCGCCAGCAGCCCGACTTACAATGAGCAGTTCTTC.

V and J are TRBV11-3 and TRBJ2-1; 10 bases match TRBD2. This CDR3 has 14 amino acids. V lost 2 bases and J lost 9; bases outside the gene matches: 4. In germline, CDR1 is SGHNT, CDR2 YENEEA. CDR3 amino acids: CASSLSSGRVEQFF. As DNA, the CDR3 is TGTGCCAGCAGCTTATCGAGCGGGAGGGTTGAGCAGTTCTTC. The variable domain in full, with the rest retrieved from reference TRBV11-3 and TRBJ2-1, is EAGVVQSPRYKIIEKKQPVAFWCNPISGHNTLYWYLQNLGQGPELLIRYENEEAVDDSQLPKDRFSAERLKGVDSTLKIQPAELGDSAVYLCASSLSSGRVEQFFGPGTRLTVL.

The J gene is TRBJ1-5, the V gene TRBV14; 8 positions agree with TRBD1. Per the germline V gene, CDR1 is SGHDN and CDR2 is FVKESK. Germline trimming cut 0 bases from V and 4 bases from J; bases unmatched to any gene: 5. This CDR3 is 16 amino acids long. Here the CDR3 reads CASSQEDRVGNQPQHF. In DNA form, the CDR3 reads TGTGCCAGCAGCCAAGAGGACAGGGTCGGGAATCAGCCCCAGCATTTT.